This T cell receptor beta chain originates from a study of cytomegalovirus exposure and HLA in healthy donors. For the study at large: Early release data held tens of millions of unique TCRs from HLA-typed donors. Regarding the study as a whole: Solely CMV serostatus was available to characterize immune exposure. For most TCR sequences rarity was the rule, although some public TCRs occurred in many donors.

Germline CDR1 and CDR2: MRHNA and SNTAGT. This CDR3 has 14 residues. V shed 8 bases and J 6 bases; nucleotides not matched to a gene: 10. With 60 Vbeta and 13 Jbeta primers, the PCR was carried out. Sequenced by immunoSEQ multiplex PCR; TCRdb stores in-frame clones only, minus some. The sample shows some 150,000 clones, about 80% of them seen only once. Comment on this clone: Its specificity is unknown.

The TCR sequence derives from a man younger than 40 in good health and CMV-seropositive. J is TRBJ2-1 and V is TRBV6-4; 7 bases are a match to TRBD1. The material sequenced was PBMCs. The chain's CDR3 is CASREQGSSNEQFF. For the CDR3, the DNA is TGTGCCAGCCGGGAACAGGGGAGCAGCAATGAGCAGTTCTTC.